Listed below are T cell receptor beta chains from one sample, sequenced in a study of blood T cell repertoires in COVID-19. Only in-frame clones appear in the TCRdb table, and some are missing; sequencing was by immunoSEQ multiplex PCR. The sample has roughly 430,000 clones; approximately 91% are singletons. Sequencing input: PBMCs or T cells enriched from blood (not recorded which). The receptors shown here come from a woman between 18 and 29 years old who had been exposed to COVID-19. CDR3s include the opening cysteine and the closing phenylalanine or tryptophan. A D gene is named only where the DNA matches it firmly. Clone size, where shown, is once, few, many, or a class for clones that have expanded.

v_call	d_call	cdr3_length	j_call	clone_size	cdr3_nt	cdr3_aa
TRBV7-9	-	13	TRBJ1-6	-	TGTGCCAGCAGCTTAGTACTTGATTCACCCCTCCACTTT	CASSLVLDSPLHF
TRBV18	-	15	TRBJ2-6	-	TGTGCCAGCTCACCCAGGGCGGACGGGGCCAACGTCCTGACTTTC	CASSPRADGANVLTF
TRBV13	-	16	TRBJ2-1	-	TGTGCCAGCAGCCCCGCCAAGGACAGATCCTACAATGAGCAGTTCTTC	CASSPAKDRSYNEQFF
TRBV29-1	-	15	TRBJ1-3	-	TGCAGCGGGACGCGGGGGGATGACACTGGAAACACCATATATTTT	CSGTRGDDTGNTIYF
TRBV24-1	-	13	TRBJ1-5	-	TGTGCCACCAGCGCGGGGGGGAGGCAGCCCCAGCATTTT	CATSAGGRQPQHF
TRBV11-3	-	15	TRBJ2-7	-	TGTGCCAGCAGCCCCGCCGGAGGTTTCCCCTACGAGCAGTACTTC	CASSPAGGFPYEQYF
TRBV5-6	-	12	TRBJ1-1	-	TGTGCCAGCAGCTTAGGGGACACTGAAGCTTTCTTT	CASSLGDTEAFF
TRBV27	-	13	TRBJ1-1	-	TGTGCCAGCAGTTCCGCTATGAACACTGAAGCTTTCTTT	CASSSAMNTEAFF
TRBV19	TRBD2	16	TRBJ2-5	-	TGTGCCAGTAGCACAAGACTAGCGATTAACCAAGAGACCCAGTACTTC	CASSTRLAINQETQYF
TRBV18	-	16	TRBJ2-2	-	TGTGCCAGCTCACCGGGCCCGCCTTTACTCACCGGGGAGCTGTTTTTT	CASSPGPPLLTGELFF
TRBV7-2	-	14	TRBJ1-1	-	TGTGCCAGCAACCCTCAGGGGAGGGTCACTGAAGCTTTCTTT	CASNPQGRVTEAFF
TRBV15	-	14	TRBJ1-2	-	TGTGCCACCAGCAGAAGTACTGTTTTGAGCGGCTACACCTTC	CATSRSTVLSGYTF
TRBV20-1	TRBD2	17	TRBJ2-3	-	TGCAGTGCTAGTGACATAGCGGGAGAGGGGAACACAGATACGCAGTATTTT	CSASDIAGEGNTDTQYF
TRBV29-1	TRBD2	14	TRBJ2-5	-	TGCAGCGTTGTCCCTGCGGGGGTCCAAGAGACCCAGTACTTC	CSVVPAGVQETQYF
TRBV5-1	TRBD2	18	TRBJ2-3	once	TGCGCCAGCAGCTCCGGGACTAGCGGAGCCCCTAGCACAGATACGCAGTATTTT	CASSSGTSGAPSTDTQYF
TRBV5-1	-	13	TRBJ2-1	-	TGCGCCAGCAGCCAAAACCGGGACAATGAGCAGTTCTTC	CASSQNRDNEQFF
TRBV12-2	-	19	TRBJ2-4	-	TGTGCAAGTCGCTTAGGTGAAAGGTTGGCAGGGTTAGCCAAAAACATTCAGTACTTC	CASRLGERLAGLAKNIQYF
TRBV20-1	-	11	TRBJ1-1	few	TGCAGTAGGAGGGTGAGGACTGAAGCTTTCTTT	CSRRVRTEAFF
TRBV5-8	-	12	TRBJ2-7	-	TGTGCCAGCAGCCTGGACGGCTACGAGCAGTACTTC	CASSLDGYEQYF
TRBV3-1/TRBV3-2	TRBD2	16	TRBJ2-5	-	TGTGCCAGCAGCCCAGGCGGGACTAGCGGGAGGGAGACCCAGTACTTC	CASSPGGTSGRETQYF
TRBV5-6	TRBD2	15	TRBJ2-1	-	TGTGCCAGTCTTTCTAGCGGGAGGGCCAATGGCCAGCAGTTCTTC	CASLSSGRANGQQFF
TRBV28	-	17	TRBJ1-6	once	TGTGCCAGCAGCGAGGGGGGGAGTCGTTCCTATAATTCACCCCTCCACTTT	CASSEGGSRSYNSPLHF
TRBV4-1	-	12	TRBJ2-5	-	TGCGCCAGCAGCCAAGATATGGCGACCCAGTACTTC	CASSQDMATQYF
TRBV10-2	TRBD1	14	TRBJ1-5	-	TGCGCCAGCAGTCTGACAGGGGGCAATCAGCCCCAGCATTTT	CASSLTGGNQPQHF
TRBV28	-	15	TRBJ2-7	-	TGTGCCAGCAGAGAGGAACTAGCCGGTACCTACGAGCAGTACTTC	CASREELAGTYEQYF
TRBV6-5	TRBD1	14	TRBJ1-2	-	TGTGCCAGCAGTTACTCGAACAGGGGGTATGGCTACACCTTC	CASSYSNRGYGYTF
TRBV11-3	TRBD1	14	TRBJ2-3	-	TGTGCCAGCAGTCGGACAGGGAGCACAGATACGCAGTATTTT	CASSRTGSTDTQYF
TRBV5-1	TRBD1	13	TRBJ1-2	-	TGCGCCAGCAGCTGGACAGGGAACTATGGCTACACCTTC	CASSWTGNYGYTF
TRBV7-9	TRBD2	15	TRBJ2-7	-	TGTGCCAGCAGCGGGACTAGCGGGGAGGACTACGAGCAGTACTTC	CASSGTSGEDYEQYF
TRBV30	-	11	TRBJ1-1	many	TGTGCCTGGGCAAGGGAGAGGAAAGCTTTCTTT	CAWARERKAFF
TRBV5-5	TRBD1	15	TRBJ2-7	-	TGTGCCAGCAGCTTGGCGGCAGGGGGCGACTACGAGCAGTACTTC	CASSLAAGGDYEQYF
TRBV5-8	-	14	TRBJ1-2	-	TGTGCCAGCGCCATGCAGGGGACCTATTATGGCTACACCTTC	CASAMQGTYYGYTF
TRBV27	TRBD2	20	TRBJ2-1	many	TGTGCCAGCAGAGATAGGACTAGCGGAGTCCAAACTGGTTCCTACAATGAGCAGTTCTTC	CASRDRTSGVQTGSYNEQFF
TRBV3-1/TRBV3-2	-	13	TRBJ1-5	-	TGTGCCAGCAGCCAAGATCTCAATCAGCCCCAGCATTTT	CASSQDLNQPQHF
TRBV4-2	-	16	TRBJ2-5	-	TGTGCCAGCAGCCAAGACGGTCGGCCCAGGGAAGAGACCCAGTACTTC	CASSQDGRPREETQYF
TRBV5-5	-	16	TRBJ2-2	-	TGTGCCAGCAGCTTGGGACCGGGACAAGTCACCGGGGAGCTGTTTTTT	CASSLGPGQVTGELFF
TRBV4-1	TRBD1	18	TRBJ1-1	-	TGCGCCAGCAGCCATCCTAACAGGGGCCCCCTCGACAACACTGAAGCTTTCTTT	CASSHPNRGPLDNTEAFF
TRBV11-2	TRBD1	15	TRBJ2-7	-	TGTGCCAGCAGCTTAGATCCGGGACAGGGGCGGGAGCAGTACTTC	CASSLDPGQGREQYF
TRBV5-4	-	13	TRBJ1-1	-	TGTGCCAGCAGCCGTGACAGGAACACTGAAGCTTTCTTT	CASSRDRNTEAFF
TRBV19	-	16	TRBJ1-1	-	TGTGCCAGTAGCCTCACAACGAAGGGACATAGCACTGAAGCTTTCTTT	CASSLTTKGHSTEAFF
TRBV12-3/TRBV12-4	-	11	TRBJ2-7	-	TGTGCCGTGACACCTGGCTACGAGCAGTACTTC	CAVTPGYEQYF
TRBV7-2	TRBD2	15	TRBJ2-1	-	TGTGCCAGCAGCCAAGCGGGGGGTAACTACAATGAGCAGTTCTTC	CASSQAGGNYNEQFF
TRBV10-1	-	13	TRBJ2-3	-	TGCGCCAGCAGGAAGTCTACCACAGATACGCAGTATTTT	CASRKSTTDTQYF